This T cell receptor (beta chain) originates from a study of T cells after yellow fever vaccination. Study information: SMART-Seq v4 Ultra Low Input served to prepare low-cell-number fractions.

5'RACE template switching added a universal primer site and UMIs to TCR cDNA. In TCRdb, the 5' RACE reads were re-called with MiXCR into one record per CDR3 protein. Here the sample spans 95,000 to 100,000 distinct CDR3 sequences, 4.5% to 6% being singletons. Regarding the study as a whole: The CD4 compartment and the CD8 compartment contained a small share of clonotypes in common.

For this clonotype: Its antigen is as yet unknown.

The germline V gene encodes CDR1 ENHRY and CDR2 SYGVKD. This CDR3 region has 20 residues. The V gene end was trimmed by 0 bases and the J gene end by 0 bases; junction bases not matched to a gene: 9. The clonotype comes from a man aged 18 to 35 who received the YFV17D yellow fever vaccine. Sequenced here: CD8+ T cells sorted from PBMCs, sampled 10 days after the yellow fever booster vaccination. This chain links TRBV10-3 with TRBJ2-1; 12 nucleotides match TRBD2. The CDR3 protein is CAISESVTSGGKSSYNEQFF. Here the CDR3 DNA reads TGTGCCATCAGTGAGTCTGTTACTAGCGGGGGGAAAAGCTCCTACAATGAGCAGTTCTTC.